This entry concerns a single T cell receptor beta chain. The antigen is unknown. The CDR3 runs 14 residues. Looked up from germline, CDR1 is KGHSH and CDR2 is LQKENI. V was clipped by 4 bases and J by 2 bases; unmatched bases: 5. These data belong to a study of T cell responses to AZD1222 COVID-19 vaccine. The study, taken as a whole, reports: Variant regions that are unmutated are reportedly the target of nearly half of spike-specific TCRs. The study found vaccine-associated CD4 TCRs spanning spike, dominant at 160-218 and 743-854. Only after the peak T cell response were repertoires sampled. After two AZD1222 doses, spike-specific TCR breadth and depth rose versus day 0.

TCRdb's copy holds only in-frame clones and misses some; the assay was immunoSEQ multiplex PCR. Of more than 150,000 clones listed, about 94% were seen once; the top ten hold about 9%. This clonotype originated in an adult in good health. The sample here was peripheral blood, taken on day 0 of AZD1222 vaccination. The V call is TRBV18, the J call TRBJ2-7; TRBD1 agrees at 7 bases. The CDR3 is CASSQQGTPYEQYF. The DNA of the CDR3 is TGTGCCAGCTCACAACAGGGGACCCCCTACGAGCAGTACTTC. Full variable domain (missing parts from reference TRBV18 and TRBJ2-7): NAGVMQNPRHLVRRRGQEARLRCSPMKGHSHVYWYRQLPEEGLKFMVYLQKENIIDESGMPKERFSAEFPKEGPSILRIQQVVRGDSAAYFCASSQQGTPYEQYFGPGTRLTVT.